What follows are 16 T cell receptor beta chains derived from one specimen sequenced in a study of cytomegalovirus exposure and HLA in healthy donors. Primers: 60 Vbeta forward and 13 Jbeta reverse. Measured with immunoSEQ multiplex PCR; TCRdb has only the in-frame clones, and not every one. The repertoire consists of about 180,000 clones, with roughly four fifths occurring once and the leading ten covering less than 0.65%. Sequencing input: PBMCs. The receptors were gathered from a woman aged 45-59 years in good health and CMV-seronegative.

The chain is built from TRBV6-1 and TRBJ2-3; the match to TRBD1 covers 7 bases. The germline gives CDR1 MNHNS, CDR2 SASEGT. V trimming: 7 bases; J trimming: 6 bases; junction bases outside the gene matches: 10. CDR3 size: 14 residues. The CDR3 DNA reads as TGTGCCAGCATTAAGACAGGGCTCCCTGATACGCAGTATTTT. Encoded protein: CASIKTGLPDTQYF.

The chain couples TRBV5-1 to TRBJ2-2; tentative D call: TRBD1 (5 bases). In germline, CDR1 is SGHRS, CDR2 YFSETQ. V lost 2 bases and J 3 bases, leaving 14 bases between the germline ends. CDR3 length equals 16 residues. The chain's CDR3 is CASSFTTASDTGELFF. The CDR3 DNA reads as TGCGCCAGCAGCTTCACGACAGCCTCTGACACCGGGGAGCTGTTTTTT.

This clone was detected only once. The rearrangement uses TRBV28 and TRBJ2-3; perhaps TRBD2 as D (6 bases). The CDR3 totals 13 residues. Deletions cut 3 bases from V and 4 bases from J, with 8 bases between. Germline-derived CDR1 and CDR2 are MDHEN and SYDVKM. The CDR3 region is CASSLRGPDTQYF. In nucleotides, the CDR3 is TGTGCCAGCAGTTTGCGGGGCCCAGATACGCAGTATTTT.

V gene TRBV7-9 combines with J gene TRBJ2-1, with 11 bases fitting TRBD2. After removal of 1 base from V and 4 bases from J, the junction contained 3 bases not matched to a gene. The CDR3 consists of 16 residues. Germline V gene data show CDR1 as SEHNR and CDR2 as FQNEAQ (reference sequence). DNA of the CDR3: TGTGCCAGCAGCTTAGAAGGGACTAGCGGATACAATGAGCAGTTCTTC. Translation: CASSLEGTSGYNEQFF.

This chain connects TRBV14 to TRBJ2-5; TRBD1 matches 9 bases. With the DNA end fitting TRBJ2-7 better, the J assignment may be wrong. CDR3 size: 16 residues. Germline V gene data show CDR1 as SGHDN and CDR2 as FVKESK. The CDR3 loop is CASSQGPGQGPYEQYF. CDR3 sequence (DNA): TGTGCCAGCAGCCAAGGGCCGGGACAGGGTCCCTACGAGCAGTACTTC.

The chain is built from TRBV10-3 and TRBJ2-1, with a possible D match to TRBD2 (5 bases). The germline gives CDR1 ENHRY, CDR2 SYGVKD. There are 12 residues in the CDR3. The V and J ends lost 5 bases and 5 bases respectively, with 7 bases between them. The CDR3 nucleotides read TGTGCCATCAGTACGAGGGACAATGAGCAGTTCTTC. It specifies CAISTRDNEQFF.

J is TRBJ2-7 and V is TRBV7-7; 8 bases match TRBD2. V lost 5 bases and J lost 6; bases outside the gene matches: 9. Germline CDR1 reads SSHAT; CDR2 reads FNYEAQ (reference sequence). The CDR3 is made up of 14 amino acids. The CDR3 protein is CASSPTAGLGEQYF. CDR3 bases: TGTGCCAGCAGCCCTACCGCGGGACTAGGCGAGCAGTACTTC.

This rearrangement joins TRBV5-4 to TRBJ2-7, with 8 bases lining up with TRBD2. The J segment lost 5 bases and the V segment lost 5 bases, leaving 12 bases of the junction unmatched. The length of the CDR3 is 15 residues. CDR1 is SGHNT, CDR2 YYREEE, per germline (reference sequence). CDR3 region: CASSPPGRAPDEQYF. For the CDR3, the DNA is TGTGCCAGCAGTCCCCCCGGGAGGGCCCCCGACGAGCAGTACTTC.

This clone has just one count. DNA of the CDR3: TGTGCCAGCAGTTATCCCGACTCATATGGAAACACCATATATTTT. This codes for CASSYPDSYGNTIYF. The rearrangement joins TRBV6-6 to TRBJ1-3, with D unresolved. The CDR3 covers 15 residues. V was cut by 3 bases and J by 3 bases, with 12 bases left in between. CDR1 is MNHNY and CDR2 is SVGAGI in the germline V gene (reference sequence).

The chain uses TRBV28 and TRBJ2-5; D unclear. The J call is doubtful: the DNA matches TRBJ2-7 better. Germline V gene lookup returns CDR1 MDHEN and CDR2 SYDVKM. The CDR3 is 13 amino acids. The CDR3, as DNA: TGTGCCAGCAGTAGTCTCAACTCCTACGAGCAGTACTTC. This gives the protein CASSSLNSYEQYF.

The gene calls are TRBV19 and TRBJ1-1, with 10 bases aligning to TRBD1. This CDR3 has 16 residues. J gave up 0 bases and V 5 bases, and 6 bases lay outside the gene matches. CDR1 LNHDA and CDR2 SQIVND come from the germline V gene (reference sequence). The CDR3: CASSWDRGFMNTEAFF. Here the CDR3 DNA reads TGTGCCAGTAGTTGGGACAGGGGTTTCATGAACACTGAAGCTTTCTTT.

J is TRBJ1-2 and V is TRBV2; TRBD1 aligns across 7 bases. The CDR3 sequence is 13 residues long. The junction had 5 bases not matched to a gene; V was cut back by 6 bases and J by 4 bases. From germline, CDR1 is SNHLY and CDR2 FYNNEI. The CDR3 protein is CASSPGQIYGYTF. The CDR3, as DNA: TGTGCCAGCAGCCCGGGACAGATCTATGGCTACACCTTC.

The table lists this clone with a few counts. CDR3 nucleotide sequence: TGCGCCAGCAGCCCGACGGTCTCGGGAGGCTATGGCTACACCTTC. The encoded protein is CASSPTVSGGYGYTF. The chain couples TRBV5-1 to TRBJ1-2, with no clear D. V was cut by 4 bases and J by 4 bases, with 17 bases left in between. Germline CDR1 is SGHRS and CDR2 is YFSETQ. This CDR3 is built from 15 residues.

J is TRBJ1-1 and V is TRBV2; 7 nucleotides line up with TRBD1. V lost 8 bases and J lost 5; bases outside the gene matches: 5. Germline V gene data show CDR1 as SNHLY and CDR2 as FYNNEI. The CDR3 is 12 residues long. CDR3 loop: CASQTGRTEAFF. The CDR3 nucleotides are TGTGCCAGCCAGACAGGGCGAACTGAAGCTTTCTTT.

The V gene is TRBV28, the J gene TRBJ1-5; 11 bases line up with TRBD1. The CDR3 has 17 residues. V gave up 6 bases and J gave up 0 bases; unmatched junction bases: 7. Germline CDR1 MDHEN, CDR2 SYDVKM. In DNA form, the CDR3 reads TGTGCCAGCAGGCCGGACAGGGGGCTGTATAGCAATCAGCCCCAGCATTTT. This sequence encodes CASRPDRGLYSNQPQHF. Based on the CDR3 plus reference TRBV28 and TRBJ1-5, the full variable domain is DVKVTQSSRYLVKRTGEKVFLECVQDMDHENMFWYRQDPGLGLRLIYFSYDVKMKEKGDIPEGYSVSREKKERFSLILESASTNQTSMYLCASRPDRGLYSNQPQHFGDGTRLSIL.

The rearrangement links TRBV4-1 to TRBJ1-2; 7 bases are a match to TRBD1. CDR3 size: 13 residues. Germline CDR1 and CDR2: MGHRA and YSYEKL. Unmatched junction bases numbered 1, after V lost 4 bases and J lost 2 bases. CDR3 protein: CASSRGQNYGYTF. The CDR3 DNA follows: TGCGCCAGCAGCCGGGGACAGAACTATGGCTACACCTTC.